This record covers a single T cell receptor beta chain. Its binding antigen is unknown. No quality values exist for individual bases; no much larger clone is one base distant. This sample is drawn from a study of T-cell reconstitution after alpha-beta-depleted transplantation in children (dated by TCRdb to about 2016). Notes on the research overall: T-cell immune reconstitution after TCRalphabeta/CD19-depleted allogeneic hematopoietic cell transplantation in children was quantitatively tracked in the study by means of TCR repertoire profiling.

Library creation used PCR. Reads for this sample came from an Illumina HiSeq 2500. Molecular barcoding was employed in the preparation of TCR libraries, with unique molecular identifiers being used to normalize TCRbeta repertoire quantification. Clones were called with MiXCR by TCRdb after fastp trimmed the public reads at Q25, and only in-frame beta chains were retained. All rows with the same CDR3 protein become a single entry with the most common DNA and genes. The sample table records roughly 500,000 distinct CDR3 sequences; 10% to 13% of these occur just once. Clones ranked in the top ten supply around 2% of the sample. The germline V gene (reference sequence) provides CDR1 LGHDT and CDR2 YNNKEL. The V end gives up 11 bases and the J end 6 bases, leaving 4 bases in the junction not matched to a gene. The CDR3 numbers 11 residues from cysteine through phenylalanine. Only the CDR3 portion is preserved as DNA: 33 bases, with reading frame beginning at the first base.

The sample's treatment or condition label, in plain terms: allogeneic hematopoietic cell transplantation with graft depleted of TCRalphabeta T cells and CD19 B cells. The transplant recipients were children given TCRalphabeta/CD19-depleted allogeneic hematopoietic cell grafts. Here is what the overall study found, with its caveats: In some patients, the high TCRbeta diversity seen at day 60 was put down to recipient T cells and intrathymic progenitors that had survived conditioning. Apparently early alphabetaT-cell count recovery about two months after transplant reportedly relied on only several hundred rapidly expanded clones derived from non-depleted graft cells. Over the following months the frequencies of hyperexpanded clones went down, and after one year T-cell counts and TCRbeta diversity were mostly credited to newly produced T cells.

The receptor comes from a child between 2 and 9 years old with inherited bone marrow failure, due to receive a stem cell transplant. The rearrangement joined TRBV3-1 to TRBJ2-5; 9 central nucleotides agree with TRBD2. The sample was PBMCs, taken before TCRalphabeta/CD19-depleted stem cell transplant. The CDR3 reads CARSGRQTQYF. The DNA sequence is TGTGCCCGTAGCGGGAGACAGACCCAGTACTTC.